A selection of T cell receptor beta chains follows, all from one sample in a study of blood T cell repertoires in COVID-19. The method was immunoSEQ multiplex PCR; TCRdb's version includes in-frame clones alone and lacks a portion of them. This sample has roughly 330,000 clones, with roughly 86% found just once. The sample taken for sequencing was peripheral blood. These receptor sequences come from a man under 40 with COVID-19, enrolled during active disease. The CDR3 runs from the conserved cysteine through the conserved F or W. The D gene is left open where the match is weak. Clone size, where shown, is once, few, many, or a class for clones that have expanded.

D,size,V,J,DNA,CDR3
.,.,TRBV2,TRBJ1-3,TGTGCCAGCAGTGGTTGGCCGGGAATCTCTGGAAACACCATATATTTT,CASSGWPGISGNTIYF
.,.,TRBV7-2,TRBJ1-6,TGTGCCAGCAGCTTAGAAGTTGTGGGGGCAGGGTCCTATAATTCACCCCTCCACTTT,CASSLEVVGAGSYNSPLHF
.,.,TRBV5-1,TRBJ2-1,TGCGCCAGCAGCTTGACGTCGGGAGCCAGTGTCAATGAGCAGTTCTTC,CASSLTSGASVNEQFF
.,.,TRBV7-9,TRBJ1-2,TGTGCCAGCAGCTTAGATGGGACATGGGTTTCTGGCTACACCTTC,CASSLDGTWVSGYTF
.,.,TRBV4-1,TRBJ2-7,TGCGCCAGCAGCCCGGGATTTATTTTATCCTACGAGCAGTACTTC,CASSPGFILSYEQYF
TRBD1,.,TRBV6-5,TRBJ1-2,TGTGCCAGCAGGGCAAACAGGGGCCAGGGGGGCTACACCTTC,CASRANRGQGGYTF
TRBD1,.,TRBV6-5,TRBJ2-1,TGTGCCAGCAGTTACCATAGGACAGGGCGCAATGAGCAGTTCTTC,CASSYHRTGRNEQFF
TRBD1,once,TRBV4-2,TRBJ1-2,TGTGCCAGCAGCCAAGACCACGATCGGACAGGCTCCTATGGCTACACCTTC,CASSQDHDRTGSYGYTF
.,.,TRBV6-5,TRBJ2-2,TGTGCCAGCAGACAACAGGGCGAGACCGGGGAGCTGTTTTTT,CASRQQGETGELFF
.,once,TRBV27,TRBJ2-1,TGTGCCAGCAGTTTTTGGGCCGCGGAGCAGTTCTTC,CASSFWAAEQFF
TRBD2,.,TRBV28,TRBJ2-1,TGTGCCAGCAGTGCCGCGCCGGGACTAGTGAATGAGCAGTTCTTC,CASSAAPGLVNEQFF
TRBD1,few,TRBV10-3,TRBJ1-1,TGTGCCATCAGTGAATACGGACAGGGGGCCACTGAAGCTTTCTTT,CAISEYGQGATEAFF
TRBD2,.,TRBV19,TRBJ2-1,TGTGCCAGTACCCGGGATGGTAGCGGGAGTTCCTACCACAATGAGCAGTTCTTC,CASTRDGSGSSYHNEQFF
.,.,TRBV11-1,TRBJ2-6,TGTGCCAGCAGCGGGGACACGACCCCTGGGGCCAACGTCCTGACTTTC,CASSGDTTPGANVLTF
TRBD2,few,TRBV2,TRBJ2-7,TGTGCCAGCAGACCCCAGGCGGCTAGCGGGAGAGGCGAGCAGTACTTC,CASRPQAASGRGEQYF
.,.,TRBV9,TRBJ1-2,TGTGCCAGCAGCGTAGCTTTCGGACAGCTCTATGGCTACACCTTC,CASSVAFGQLYGYTF
.,.,TRBV7-6,TRBJ2-3,TGTGCCAGCAGCTTTGAGGGATTCACAGATACGCAGTATTTT,CASSFEGFTDTQYF
.,.,TRBV5-1,TRBJ2-1,TGCGCCAGCAGCTTTTCTAATGAGCAGTTCTTC,CASSFSNEQFF
TRBD2,.,TRBV11-2,TRBJ2-3,TGTGCCAGCAGCTTAGTCCCCCCACTAGCGGGAGGGGAAGATACGCAGTATTTT,CASSLVPPLAGGEDTQYF
TRBD2,.,TRBV6-4,TRBJ2-7,TGTGCCAGCAGTCTAGCGGGGGGAAACGAGCAGTACTTC,CASSLAGGNEQYF
.,.,TRBV10-3,TRBJ1-1,TGTGCCATCAGTGACTCCACTGAAGCTTTCTTT,CAISDSTEAFF
TRBD2,.,TRBV7-9,TRBJ2-7,TGTGCCAGCAGCTTCGCCAGGCGGGGGAGCTACGAGCAGTACTTC,CASSFARRGSYEQYF
.,.,TRBV15,TRBJ1-1,TGTGCCACCAGCAGACATTTACAGGACGTCGAAGCTTTCTTT,CATSRHLQDVEAFF
.,.,TRBV7-9,TRBJ1-1,TGTGCCACGATACAGGGAGGGGAAGCTTTCTTT,CATIQGGEAFF
.,.,TRBV5-1,TRBJ2-1,TGCGCCAGCAGCGGAGGGACTCGCAATGAGCAGTTCTTC,CASSGGTRNEQFF
.,.,TRBV5-1,TRBJ2-3,TGCGCCAGCAGCTTGGAGCGCCGAGGTGGAGCAGATACGCAGTATTTT,CASSLERRGGADTQYF
.,.,TRBV6-5,TRBJ1-4,TGTGCCAGCAGCCAGGGTGCAACTAATGAAAAACTGTTTTTT,CASSQGATNEKLFF
TRBD1,.,TRBV7-2,TRBJ2-7,TGTGCCAGCAGCTTTCCGACAGGGGGCTCCGAGCAGTACTTC,CASSFPTGGSEQYF